This T cell receptor beta chain was documented in a study of OX40 agonist ivuxolimab in advanced cancers. Across the whole study: At roughly 80% male, the cohort had a mean age of approximately 60 years, ranging from roughly 20 to 79. The eligibility criteria allowed prior anti-PD-1, anti-PD-L1 or anti-CTLA-4 therapy, and around 38% had some. The study's findings and limits: Fewer expanded clones were found on average in CD4+ than in CD8+ T cells.

Repertoires were generated with immunoSEQ multiplex PCR, while TCRdb's copy carries only in-frame clones and drops some. The data contain 40,000 or so clones, around 93% of them seen just once; the ten biggest clones take up more than 9%. A note on this clone: Its target is unknown.

This CDR3 has 17 amino acids. The V gene's germline CDR1 is SGHRS and CDR2 YFSETQ. J gave up 4 bases and V 0 bases, and 11 bases lay outside the gene matches. This specimen consisted of CD4+ or CD8+ T cells sorted from blood, obtained in a trial of the OX40 agonist ivuxolimab. The chain combines TRBV5-1 with TRBJ2-7, with 9 bases identical to TRBD1. The clonotype was recovered from an adult with an advanced solid tumor such as melanoma, head and neck, liver or kidney cancer. The CDR3 DNA sequence: TGCGCCAGCAGCTTGGCCGACAGGGGGATACGATGGTACGAGCAGTACTTC. Translation gives CASSLADRGIRWYEQYF.